Listed here is a single T cell receptor beta chain. The entry originates in a study of T-cell reconstitution after alpha-beta-depleted transplantation in children. The V gene end was trimmed by 5 bases and the J gene end by 8 bases; junction bases not matched to a gene: 10. The CDR3 consists of 17 residues. During its preparation, the TCRbeta library received unique molecular identifiers. MiXCR, applied by TCRdb to the PCR reads, yields one record per CDR3 protein. The sample consists of about 400,000 distinct CDR3 sequences, about a fifth of them appearing once. The TCR was taken from a human donor who donated a stem cell graft to a child with acute myeloid leukemia. This chain links TRBV12-3 or TRBV12-4 with TRBJ2-1; 15 nucleotides match TRBD2. Specimen: PBMCs from the stem cell graft donor, collected from the stem cell graft. The CDR3 is CASSPSGTSGRHDEQFF. The CDR3 DNA reads TGTGCCAGCAGTCCGAGCGGGACTAGCGGGAGGCATGATGAGCAGTTCTTC.